The clone carrying this T cell receptor beta chain has just one count. Its target is not known. Reverse transcription of roughly 0.45 to 1 ug RNA was performed with random hexamers. TCRdb re-called the immunoSEQ multiplex PCR reads through MiXCR, storing one row per CDR3 protein. The sample holds approximately 80,000 distinct CDR3 sequences; approximately 93% are singletons and the top ten take 0.52%. The CDR3 has 13 amino acids. Germline V gene sequence: CDR1 MDHEN, CDR2 SYDVKM. Between the trimmed V and J ends, which lost 7 bases and 5 bases, there was a span of 11 bases. These data belong to a study of CD8 T cells in Susac syndrome. Study-wide results and caveats: By the study's own acknowledgment, its TCR sequencing and HLA analysis included relatively few individuals.

The receptor was isolated from a human donor with Susac syndrome. This chain uses TRBV28 with TRBJ1-4; no reliable D call. Sequenced sample: CD8+ T cells from PBMCs. The DNA for the CDR3 is TGTGCCAGCAATCCACACGAGAATGAAAAACTGTTTTTT. Its protein product is CASNPHENEKLFF.